This T cell receptor (beta chain) was documented in a study of shared clonotypes between healthy human individuals. Broader study findings: Four donors shared around 5.1% of their naive CD4 clonotypes. Non-shared clonotypes had lower generation probabilities than those shared by all four donors. Estimated clonotype richness was generally higher in naive than memory subsets.

Recent vaccinations or acute infections were absent in the healthy HIV-negative adult donors. The CDR3 contains 16 residues. V was clipped by 5 bases and J by 5 bases, with 20 bases between them. The germline V gene encodes CDR1 SGHTA and CDR2 FQGTGA. TCRdb's copy holds only in-frame clones and misses some; the assay was immunoSEQ multiplex PCR. The sample carries 780,000 or so clones, 55% to 80% recorded once. To note about this clone: Its antigen remains unknown.

The source of this sequence is a woman in her 30s in good health. Input material: memory CD4+ T cells sorted from blood. Subset in this sample: CD45RA-negative fraction. V is TRBV7-3 and J is TRBJ2-3; a possible D gene is TRBD2 (5 bases). CDR3 coding DNA: TGTGCCAGCAGCCCGAGCGGACTCCCGGGGAGAGATACGCAGTATTTT. This translates into CASSPSGLPGRDTQYF.